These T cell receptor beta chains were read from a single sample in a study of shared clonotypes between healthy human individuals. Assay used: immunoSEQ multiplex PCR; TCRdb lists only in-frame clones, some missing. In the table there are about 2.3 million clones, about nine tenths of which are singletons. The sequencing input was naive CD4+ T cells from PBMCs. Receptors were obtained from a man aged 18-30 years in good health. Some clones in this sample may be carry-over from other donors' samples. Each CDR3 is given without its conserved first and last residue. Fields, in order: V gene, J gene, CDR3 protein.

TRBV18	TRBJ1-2	ASSLTRDSGGYT
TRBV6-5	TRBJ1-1	ASRRTMNTEAF
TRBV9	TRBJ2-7	ASSAAPSSYEQY
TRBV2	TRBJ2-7	ASSLDGTYEQY
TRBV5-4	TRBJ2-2	ASSLADTGELF
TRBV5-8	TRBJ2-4	ASSHAKNIQY
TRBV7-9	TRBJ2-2	ASSDRTGGTGELF
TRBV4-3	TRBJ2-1	ASSQEHGSSYNEQF
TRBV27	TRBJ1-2	ASSFRRGPNYGYT
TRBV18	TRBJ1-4	ASSLAGTVSMKNEKLF
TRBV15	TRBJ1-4	ATSVRTDEKLF
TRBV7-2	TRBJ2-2	ASSSIPGDTGELF
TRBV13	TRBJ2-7	ASSRLPPGGSRYEQY
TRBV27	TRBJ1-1	ASSSTSVNTEAF
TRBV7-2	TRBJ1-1	ASSFSRGTEAF
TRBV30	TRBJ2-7	AWSAAGGYEQY
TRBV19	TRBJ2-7	ASRKDGSPYEQY
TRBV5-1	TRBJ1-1	ASSLAVGGGTEAF
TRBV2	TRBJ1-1	ASSDQIRMNTEAF
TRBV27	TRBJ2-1	ASSFLRRSSYNEQF
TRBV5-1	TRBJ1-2	ASSPGGGEDYGYT
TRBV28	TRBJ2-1	ASRKGGLNNEQF
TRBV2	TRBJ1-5	ASKGRGQPQH
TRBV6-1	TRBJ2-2	ASSEHRGELF
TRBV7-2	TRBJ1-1	ASSLGSQMNTEAF
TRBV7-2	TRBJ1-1	ASSLARTAPEAF
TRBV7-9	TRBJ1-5	ASSALAGGDQPQH
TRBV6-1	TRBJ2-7	ASRGRGETYEQY
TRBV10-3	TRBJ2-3	AISESNRGQGTDTQY
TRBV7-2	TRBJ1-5	ASSLAGASTGGPQH
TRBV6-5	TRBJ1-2	ASSRSGTPNYGYT
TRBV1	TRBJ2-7	TSSRRLAGTGQY
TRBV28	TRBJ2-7	ASIRQPGSYEQY
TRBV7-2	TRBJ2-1	ASTRGGGVSYNEQF
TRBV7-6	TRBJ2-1	ASSLATSGESYEQF
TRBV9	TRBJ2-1	ASSVATWASYNEQF